These T cell receptor beta chains were read from a single sample in a study of blood T cell repertoires in COVID-19. Sequenced by immunoSEQ multiplex PCR; TCRdb stores in-frame clones only, minus some. The sample has approximately 150,000 clones, about nine tenths seen once. Source material: peripheral blood. The receptors originated from a woman in her 70s with acute or convalescent COVID-19. CDR3s include the opening cysteine and the closing phenylalanine or tryptophan. D genes are given only for firm matches. Rows give clone size only sometimes, using once, few, many, or a class for an expanded clone.

v_call,j_call,d_call,clone_size,cdr3_aa,cdr3_nt
TRBV19,TRBJ2-2,TRBD2,once,CASSILAGANTGELFF,TGTGCCAGTAGTATTCTCGCGGGAGCTAACACCGGGGAGCTGTTTTTT
TRBV5-6,TRBJ1-2,TRBD1,few,CASSWDRESYGYTF,TGTGCCAGCAGCTGGGACAGAGAATCCTATGGCTACACCTTC
TRBV19,TRBJ1-1,NA,NA,CASTSPRGTPEAFF,TGTGCCAGTACTTCACCCCGGGGGACCCCTGAAGCTTTCTTT
TRBV7-2,TRBJ2-1,TRBD2,NA,CASSRTSGKYNEQFF,TGTGCCAGCAGCCGGACTAGCGGAAAGTACAATGAGCAGTTCTTC
TRBV5-1,TRBJ2-5,TRBD2,NA,CASSDGTSGSLYQETQYF,TGCGCCAGCAGCGACGGGACTAGCGGGAGTTTGTACCAAGAGACCCAGTACTTC
TRBV7-2,TRBJ2-1,TRBD2,NA,CASTPGGGGGSGSYNEQFF,TGTGCCAGCACTCCGGGGGGGGGCGGAGGAAGTGGGTCCTACAATGAGCAGTTCTTC
TRBV14,TRBJ1-2,TRBD1,NA,CASSHLSRDRGLSILGYTF,TGTGCCAGCAGCCACTTATCCCGGGACAGGGGACTTTCGATCCTCGGCTACACCTTC
TRBV2,TRBJ1-2,NA,few,CASSEDRTYYGYTF,TGTGCCAGCAGTGAAGACAGGACCTACTATGGCTACACCTTC
TRBV30,TRBJ1-3,NA,few,CAWSVRGQAGNTIYF,TGTGCCTGGAGTGTACGGGGTCAGGCGGGAAACACCATATATTTT
TRBV27,TRBJ1-2,TRBD1,NA,CASSLSFGGQRTGPNYGYTF,TGTGCCAGCAGTTTATCCTTTGGGGGCCAGCGGACAGGACCTAACTATGGCTACACCTTC
TRBV5-1,TRBJ1-2,NA,NA,CASSWVQGSTGYTF,TGCGCCAGCAGCTGGGTACAGGGAAGTACTGGCTACACCTTC
TRBV19,TRBJ2-6,TRBD1,once,CASSIDRGQPSSGANVLTF,TGTGCCAGTAGTATAGATCGGGGACAGCCGAGCTCTGGGGCCAACGTCCTGACTTTC
TRBV3-1/TRBV3-2,TRBJ1-4,NA,NA,CASSQELAFNEKLFF,TGTGCCAGCAGCCAAGAGCTGGCATTTAATGAAAAACTGTTTTTT
TRBV5-8,TRBJ1-4,NA,NA,CASSLQGSNEKLFF,TGTGCCAGCAGTCTACAGGGCTCTAATGAAAAACTGTTTTTT
TRBV9,TRBJ1-1,NA,NA,CASSVAQGTEAFF,TGTGCCAGCAGCGTAGCCCAGGGCACTGAAGCTTTCTTT
TRBV10-1,TRBJ2-7,NA,once,CASSEHPGSVTEQYF,TGCGCCAGCAGTGAGCACCCGGGATCCGTTACGGAGCAGTACTTC
TRBV10-3,TRBJ2-3,NA,NA,CAISESRDTQYF,TGTGCCATCAGTGAGTCTCGGGATACGCAGTATTTT
TRBV7-8,TRBJ2-7,TRBD2,once,CASKPWGGFVDEQYF,TGTGCCAGCAAGCCGTGGGGGGGATTTGTAGACGAGCAGTACTTC
TRBV14,TRBJ1-1,NA,NA,CASSRRPTEAFF,TGTGCCAGCAGCCGCAGGCCCACTGAAGCTTTCTTT